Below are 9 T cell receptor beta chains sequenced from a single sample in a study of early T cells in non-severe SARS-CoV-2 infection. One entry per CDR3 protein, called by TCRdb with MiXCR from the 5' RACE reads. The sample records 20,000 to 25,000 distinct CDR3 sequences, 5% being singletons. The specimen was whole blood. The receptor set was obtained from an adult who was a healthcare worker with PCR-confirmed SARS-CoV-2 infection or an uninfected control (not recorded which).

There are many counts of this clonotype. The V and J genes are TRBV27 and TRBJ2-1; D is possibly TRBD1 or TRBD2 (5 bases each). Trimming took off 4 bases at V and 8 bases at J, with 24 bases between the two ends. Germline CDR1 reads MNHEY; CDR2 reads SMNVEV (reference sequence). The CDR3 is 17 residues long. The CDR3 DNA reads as TGTGCCAGCAGTTCGCCAGACGGGACGACTCGTGGCGATGAGCAGTTCTTC. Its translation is CASSSPDGTTRGDEQFF.

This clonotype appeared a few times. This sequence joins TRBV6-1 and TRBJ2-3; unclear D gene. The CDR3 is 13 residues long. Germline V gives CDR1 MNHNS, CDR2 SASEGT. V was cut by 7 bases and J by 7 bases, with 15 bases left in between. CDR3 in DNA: TGTGCCAGCATGGGCGGATCGTGGAATACGCAGTATTTT. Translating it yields CASMGGSWNTQYF.

The CDR3 DNA follows: TGCGCCAGCAGCCAGACAGGGGTTGGGAGTGAAGCTTTCTTT. Amino acids: CASSQTGVGSEAFF. The chain employs TRBV4-3 and TRBJ1-1, with 8 bases matching TRBD1. The CDR3 sequence is 14 residues long. The ends lost 3 bases at V and 7 bases at J; junction bases unmatched: 7. Per the germline V gene, CDR1 is LGHNA and CDR2 is YSLEER.

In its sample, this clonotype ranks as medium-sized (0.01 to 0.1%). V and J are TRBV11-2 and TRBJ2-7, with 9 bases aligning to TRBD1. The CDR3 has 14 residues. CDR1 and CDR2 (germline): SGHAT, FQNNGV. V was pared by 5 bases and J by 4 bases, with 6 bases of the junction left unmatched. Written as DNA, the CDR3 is TGTGCCAGCAGCGCCCGACAGGGGGGGTACGAGCAGTACTTC. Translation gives CASSARQGGYEQYF.

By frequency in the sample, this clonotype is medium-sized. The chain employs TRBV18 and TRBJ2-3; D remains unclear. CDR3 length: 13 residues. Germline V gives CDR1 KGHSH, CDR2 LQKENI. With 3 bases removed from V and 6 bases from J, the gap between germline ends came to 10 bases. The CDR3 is CASSPGSVDTQYF. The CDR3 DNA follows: TGTGCCAGCTCACCTGGCTCGGTGGATACGCAGTATTTT.

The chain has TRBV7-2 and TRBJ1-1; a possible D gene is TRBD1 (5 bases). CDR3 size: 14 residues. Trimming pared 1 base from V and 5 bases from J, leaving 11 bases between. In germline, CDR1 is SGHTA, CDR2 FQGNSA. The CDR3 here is CASSLGRGRTEAFF. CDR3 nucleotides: TGTGCCAGCAGCTTAGGTCGGGGGAGAACTGAAGCTTTCTTT.

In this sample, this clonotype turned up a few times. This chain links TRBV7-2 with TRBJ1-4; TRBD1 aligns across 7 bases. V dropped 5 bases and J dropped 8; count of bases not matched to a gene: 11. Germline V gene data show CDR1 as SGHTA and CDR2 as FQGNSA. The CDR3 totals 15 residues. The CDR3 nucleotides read TGTGCCAGCAGCCCCTTACAGGGGACGTTGGAAAAACTGTTTTTT. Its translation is CASSPLQGTLEKLFF.

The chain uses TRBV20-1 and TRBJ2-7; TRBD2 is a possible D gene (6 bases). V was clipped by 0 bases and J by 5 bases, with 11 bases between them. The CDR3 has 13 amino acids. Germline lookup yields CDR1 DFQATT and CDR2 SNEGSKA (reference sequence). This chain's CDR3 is CSARDGGDHEQYF. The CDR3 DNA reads TGCAGTGCTAGAGACGGAGGGGACCACGAGCAGTACTTC.

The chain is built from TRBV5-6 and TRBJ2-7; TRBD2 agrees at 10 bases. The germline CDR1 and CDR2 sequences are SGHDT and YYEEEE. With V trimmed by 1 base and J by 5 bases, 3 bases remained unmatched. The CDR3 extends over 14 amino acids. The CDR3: CASSLMLAGDEQYF. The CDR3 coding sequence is TGTGCCAGCAGCTTGATGCTAGCGGGGGACGAGCAGTACTTC.